A single sample gave rise to the 10 T cell receptor beta chains below, sequenced in a study of control samples from healthy donors and cancer patients. Some clones are missing from TCRdb's copy, which holds only in-frame ones; the method was immunoSEQ multiplex PCR. This table has more than 90,000 clones, approximately 90% appearing once. Sequencing input: blood. The origin of the receptors is a young man in good health.

The chain carries TRBV27 and TRBJ1-3, with D tentatively TRBD1 (5 bases). The germline CDR1 and CDR2 sequences are MNHEY and SMNVEV (reference sequence). The CDR3 runs to 14 residues. Trimming took 4 bases from V and 3 from J, leaving 10 bases between them. Here the CDR3 DNA reads TGTGCCAGCAGTTCCGGGACGGATGGAAACACCATATATTTT. It translates to CASSSGTDGNTIYF.

V usage is TRBV5-4 and J usage is TRBJ2-1; 7 bases are shared with TRBD1. With V trimmed by 6 bases and J by 4 bases, 10 bases remained unmatched. Germline CDR1 and CDR2: SGHNT and YYREEE (reference sequence). This CDR3 has 15 residues. This chain's CDR3 is CASTQGGVRYNEQFF. The CDR3 DNA reads as TGTGCCAGCACCCAAGGGGGCGTTCGGTACAATGAGCAGTTCTTC.

The table lists this clone with a count of one. This chain links TRBV9 with TRBJ2-2; D is uncertain. CDR3 length: 13 amino acids. V lost 4 bases and J lost 4, with 8 bases in between. The V gene's germline CDR1 is SGDLS and CDR2 YYNGEE. The CDR3 protein is CASSPWGTGELFF. CDR3 coding DNA: TGTGCCAGCAGCCCTTGGGGCACCGGGGAGCTGTTTTTT. Based on the CDR3 plus reference TRBV9 and TRBJ2-2, the full variable domain is DSGVTQTPKHLITATGQRVTLRCSPRSGDLSVYWYQQSLDQGLQFLIQYYNGEERAKGNILERFSAQQFPDLHSELNLSSLELGDSALYFCASSPWGTGELFFGEGSRLTVL.

This chain links TRBV6-4 with TRBJ1-2; D is perhaps TRBD1 (6 bases). V shed 0 bases and J shed 4 bases, with 9 bases lying between them. In germline, CDR1 is MRHNA, CDR2 SNTAGT. There are 14 residues in the CDR3. The CDR3 DNA follows: TGTGCCAGCAGTGACTCTCCAGGGGTCTATGGCTACACCTTC. Residues: CASSDSPGVYGYTF.

The chain carries TRBV7-6 and TRBJ1-6; D is ambiguous. The CDR3 sequence is 16 residues long. Trimming removed 3 bases at V and 0 bases at J, with 9 bases between. Germline assignment: CDR1 SGHVS and CDR2 FNYEAQ. The DNA of the CDR3 is TGTGCCAGCAGCTTCCAGGCGAGCTCCTATAATTCACCCCTCCACTTT. Its protein is CASSFQASSYNSPLHF.

V and J are TRBV2 and TRBJ2-7; tentatively, D is TRBD1 or TRBD2 (6 bases each). V was shortened by 4 bases and J by 0 bases, with 13 bases between the two germline ends. The germline CDR1 and CDR2 sequences are SNHLY and FYNNEI. The CDR3 contains 15 residues. The CDR3 nucleotides read TGTGCCAGCAGTGGCGGGACACTGAGCTCCTACGAGCAGTACGTC. It specifies CASSGGTLSSYEQYV.

This sequence joins TRBV2 and TRBJ2-2, with D uncertain. This CDR3 is built from 13 residues. In germline, CDR1 is SNHLY, CDR2 FYNNEI. Trimming removed 8 bases at V and 0 bases at J, with 7 bases between. The CDR3 nucleotides read TGTGCCAGCTTGGCAGCGAACACCGGGGAGCTGTTTTTT. Translation gives CASLAANTGELFF.

This clone was seen just once. The chain has TRBV27 and TRBJ2-2; no clear D. The germline V gene encodes CDR1 MNHEY and CDR2 SMNVEV (reference sequence). V was pared by 5 bases and J by 2 bases, with 6 bases between. The CDR3 runs 13 residues. The CDR3 DNA is TGTGCCAGCAGTCGTCGAAACACCGGGGAGCTGTTTTTT. This codes for CASSRRNTGELFF.

The V and J genes are TRBV10-2 and TRBJ2-5; D is perhaps TRBD2 (6 bases). The CDR3 is made up of 14 amino acids. The germline gives CDR1 WSHSY, CDR2 SAAADI. Trimming cost V 5 bases and J 5 bases, with 15 bases left between them. Here the CDR3 reads CASSRGGNAETQYF. The CDR3, as DNA: TGCGCCAGCAGTAGGGGCGGGAACGCGGAGACCCAGTACTTC.

The genes are TRBV6-5 and TRBJ1-5; the D is unclear. The CDR3 is 14 residues long. The germline gives CDR1 MNHEY, CDR2 SVGAGI. Trimming removed 5 bases at V and 0 bases at J, with 8 bases between. The CDR3, as DNA: TGTGCCAGCAGTCCTGATTATAGCAATCAGCCCCAGCATTTT. Translation: CASSPDYSNQPQHF.